This T cell receptor (beta chain) was sequenced during a study of shared clonotypes between healthy human individuals. Study details: Donor composition was a couple of women and three men, aged 18 to 49.

The CDR3 sequence is 14 residues long. Trimming pared 5 bases from V and 2 bases from J, leaving 13 bases between. Germline V lookup: CDR1 SGHVS, CDR2 FQNEAQ. Assay used: immunoSEQ multiplex PCR; TCRdb lists only in-frame clones, some missing. The sample shows about half a million clones, roughly 80% of them seen only once. This clonotype was obtained from a woman between 40 and 55 years old in good health. Some clones in this sample may be carry-over from other donors' samples. This rearrangement joins TRBV7-8 to TRBJ2-7; D is undetermined. Sequenced sample: PBMCs. The CDR3 region is CASSAHGGPYEQYF. The CDR3 region has the DNA TGTGCCAGCAGCGCCCATGGCGGTCCCTACGAGCAGTACTTC.